This T cell receptor (beta chain) was sequenced during a study of neurological immune-mediated disorders. Study-level points and caveats: Multiple sclerosis, the disease with the least TCR clonal expansion, fell below healthy controls, whereas HTLV-1-associated myelopathy showed the most.

TCRdb recomputed calls from the 5' RACE reads with MiXCR, one row per CDR3 protein. The sample has 110,000 or so distinct CDR3 sequences, around 3% seen once. This clonotype occurred many times. What it recognizes is unknown. Unsorted libraries were generated from 2 million PBMCs. These cells had been stored in RNAlater at -80 C. The ends were cut back, 5 bases at V and 8 bases at J, with 18 bases in the middle. The CDR3 totals 14 residues. Germline CDR1 MNHNS, CDR2 SASEGT. The chain employs TRBV6-1 and TRBJ2-5; D gene unclear. The sample consisted of PBMCs. This receptor was identified in a woman aged 25-40 years with multiple sclerosis. CDR3 in DNA: TGTGCCAGCAGTTTTTACTCACGGACGGAAACCCAGTACTTC. It is translated as CASSFYSRTETQYF.